Below, 10 T cell receptor beta chains from the same sample are listed, as sequenced in a study of T cells in Graves' hyperthyroidism and ophthalmopathy. RNA transcripts served as the template for amplifying TCR beta CDR3 regions. HTBI primers were the set used in a first-round RT-PCR of the TCR CDR3. TCRdb called the multiplex PCR reads again in MiXCR, with one record for every CDR3 protein. Of a few hundred thousand distinct CDR3 sequences in the sample, more than 20% were seen once. The material sequenced was blood. The source of these receptors is a man between 18 and 35 years old with Graves' hyperthyroidism.

The sample holds many counts of this clonotype. Written as DNA, the CDR3 is TGTGCCAGCAGCTTACTGACGGCCGACTATGGCTACACCTTC. This gives the protein CASSLLTADYGYTF. The chain carries TRBV11-2 and TRBJ1-2, with no clear D. The V end was cut by 2 bases, the J end by 3 bases, with 10 bases between. CDR1 is SGHAT and CDR2 is FQNNGV in the germline V gene. This CDR3 has 14 residues.

This clonotype has just a few counts. The rearrangement links TRBV30 to TRBJ1-2; D is ambiguous. The CDR3 is made up of 13 amino acids. CDR1 is GTSNPN, CDR2 SVGIG, per germline (reference sequence). V was shortened by 7 bases and J by 4 bases, with 16 bases between the two germline ends. CDR3 sequence (DNA): TGTGCCTCCCATCAGCCCTTGGGCTATGGCTACACCTTC. It specifies CASHQPLGYGYTF.

V is TRBV27 and J is TRBJ1-2; possibly TRBD1 for D (5 bases). With 3 bases removed from V and 3 bases from J, the gap between germline ends came to 20 bases. The CDR3 has 17 residues. CDR1 MNHEY and CDR2 SMNVEV come from the germline V gene (reference sequence). The CDR3 region is CASSFGGNVGRHYGYTF. In DNA form, the CDR3 reads TGTGCCAGCAGTTTTGGGGGGAACGTAGGCCGCCACTATGGCTACACCTTC.

In its sample, this clonotype was seen many times. This chain connects TRBV2 to TRBJ1-6; D remains ambiguous. The CDR3 consists of 14 residues. Per the germline V gene, CDR1 is SNHLY and CDR2 is FYNNEI. V was shortened by 3 bases and J by 5 bases, with 8 bases between the two germline ends. Here the CDR3 reads CASSEFGDNSPLHF. The DNA of the CDR3 is TGTGCCAGCAGTGAGTTCGGTGATAATTCACCCCTCCACTTT.

This clonotype was counted ten times or more. This chain joins TRBV4-1 and TRBJ1-3, with 8 bases that match TRBD1. CDR3 length: 16 amino acids. Germline CDR1 is MGHRA and CDR2 is YSYEKL. Trimming took 2 bases from V and 4 from J; bases not matched to a gene: 7. Written as DNA, the CDR3 is TGCGCCAGCAGCCAACCCAGGACAGGGTCAGGAAACACCATATATTTT. This gives the protein CASSQPRTGSGNTIYF.

This clonotype was seen repeatedly, ten times or more. The J gene is TRBJ2-5, the V gene TRBV28; D may be TRBD1 or TRBD2 (5 bases each). Germline V CDR1 and CDR2: MDHEN, SYDVKM. V was shortened by 0 bases and J by 3 bases, with 11 bases between the two germline ends. The CDR3 contains 15 residues. The CDR3 DNA reads TGTGCCAGCAGTTTATGGGGGACGGATGAAGAGACCCAGTACTTC. Protein sequence: CASSLWGTDEETQYF.

Points on this clonotype: Germline is not matched at one junction end, which may reflect a read error. The chain uses TRBV4-1 and TRBJ1-2; TRBD1 might be the D (5 bases). CDR3 size: 14 residues. The germline CDR1 and CDR2 sequences are MGHRA and YSYEKL. The CDR3 DNA sequence: TGCGCCGGCAGCCCGCAGGGCACCAACTATGGCTACACCTTC. Protein: CAGSPQGTNYGYTF.

This clonotype has a count of ten or more. The V gene is TRBV25-1, the J gene TRBJ2-2; D remains ambiguous. Trimming removed 4 bases at V and 6 bases at J, with 6 bases between. Germline-derived CDR1 and CDR2 are MGHDK and SYGVNS. The CDR3 consists of 12 residues. The CDR3 coding sequence is TGTGCCAGCAGTGTTGGCGCCGGGGAGCTGTTTTTT. This codes for CASSVGAGELFF.

The V gene is TRBV28, the J gene TRBJ1-6, with unresolved D. Trimming cost V 3 bases and J 0 bases, with 6 bases left between them. This CDR3 spans 15 amino acids. CDR1 and CDR2 (germline): MDHEN, SYDVKM. CDR3 region: CASSLRSSYNSPLHF. The CDR3 DNA reads as TGTGCCAGCAGTTTGAGGAGCTCCTATAATTCACCCCTCCACTTT.

This clonotype occurred many times. The J gene is TRBJ1-1, the V gene TRBV6-1; D possibly corresponds to TRBD1 (6 bases). V lost 7 bases, J lost 1 base, and 16 bases lay in between. CDR1 and CDR2 from the germline V gene are MNHNS and SASEGT. The CDR3 consists of 15 residues. The CDR3 here is CASNHGGAENTEAFF. DNA of the CDR3: TGTGCCAGCAACCACGGGGGGGCCGAGAACACTGAAGCTTTCTTT.